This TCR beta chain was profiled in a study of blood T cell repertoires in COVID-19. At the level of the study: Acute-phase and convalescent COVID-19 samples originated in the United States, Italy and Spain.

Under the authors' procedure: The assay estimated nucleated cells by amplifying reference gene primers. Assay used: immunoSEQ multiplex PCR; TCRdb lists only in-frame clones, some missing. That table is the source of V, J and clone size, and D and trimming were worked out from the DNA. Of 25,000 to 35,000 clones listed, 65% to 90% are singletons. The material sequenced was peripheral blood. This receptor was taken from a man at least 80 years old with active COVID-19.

The CDR3 loop reads CASSETPNTEAFF. As DNA, the CDR3 is TGTGCCAGCAGTGAAACACCAAACACTGAAGCTTTCTTT. The V gene is TRBV25-1, the J gene TRBJ1-1; unclear D gene. The CDR3 is made up of 13 amino acids. The V and J ends lost 2 bases and 2 bases respectively, with 6 bases between them. From germline, CDR1 is MGHDK and CDR2 SYGVNS. The full variable domain, in which reference TRBV25-1 and TRBJ1-1 provide the parts outside the CDR3, is EADIYQTPRYLVIGTGKKITLECSQTMGHDKMYWYQQDPGMELHLIHYSYGVNSTEKGDLSSESTVSRIRTEHFPLTLESARPSHTSQYLCASSETPNTEAFFGQGTRLTVV.